Included here is one T cell receptor beta chain sequence, with context. Germline V gene lookup returns CDR1 LGHNA and CDR2 YSLEER. Trimming took 4 bases from V and 4 from J; bases not matched to a gene: 3. This CDR3 has 15 amino acids. The data originate from a study of T cell changes during pregnancy in multiple sclerosis. TCRdb's copy holds only in-frame clones and misses some; the assay was immunoSEQ multiplex PCR. The sample shows around 40,000 clones, around 93% of them seen only once. The receptor was isolated from a female donor with multiple sclerosis, enrolled in a pregnancy study. Sample: CD4+ T cells from peripheral blood mononuclear cells, taken before pregnancy. The chain employs TRBV4-3 and TRBJ2-1; 11 bases align to TRBD2. The CDR3: CASSLSGGAYNEQFF. CDR3 in DNA: TGCGCCAGCAGCCTTAGCGGGGGGGCTTACAATGAGCAGTTCTTC.